Listed below are T cell receptor beta chains from one sample, sequenced in a study of blood T cell repertoires in COVID-19. Using immunoSEQ multiplex PCR, the repertoire was profiled, and TCRdb retains in-frame clones only, with some absent. The table shows over 100,000 clones, with around nine tenths occurring only once. Input material: peripheral blood. The receptor set was obtained from a man in his forties with acute or convalescent COVID-19. CDR3s include the opening cysteine and the closing phenylalanine or tryptophan. D genes are given only for firm matches. Rows give clone size only sometimes, using once, few, many, or a class for an expanded clone.

TRBV7-6	TRBJ2-3	NA	TRBD2	TGTGCCAGCAGCTTTAGGACTAGCGGGGGTACAGATACGCAGTATTTT	CASSFRTSGGTDTQYF
TRBV7-6	TRBJ1-6	once	NA	TGTGCCAGCAGCTTGGGACCGGGAGGACGGTTTTCACCCCTCCACTTT	CASSLGPGGRFSPLHF
TRBV5-5	TRBJ1-2	NA	NA	TGTGCCAGCAGCCGGGACACCTCTAACTATGGCTACACCTTC	CASSRDTSNYGYTF
TRBV21-1	TRBJ1-5	NA	NA	TGTGCCAGCAGCAAAAGGCGGTGCCTGGAAAGACCTAATCAGCCCCAGCATTTT	CASSKRRCLERPNQPQHF
TRBV27	TRBJ2-3	NA	TRBD2	TGTGCCAGCAGTCCGACTAGCGGGGGGGCCGGAACGCAGTATTTT	CASSPTSGGAGTQYF
TRBV18	TRBJ1-5	once	TRBD1	TGTGCCAGCTCTCCCGACAGGGGGAGGAATCAGCCCCAGCATTTT	CASSPDRGRNQPQHF
TRBV27	TRBJ2-5	NA	NA	TGTGCCAGCAGTTTTTCAGGAGAGACCCAGTACTTC	CASSFSGETQYF
TRBV5-4	TRBJ2-2	NA	TRBD2	TGTGCCAGCAGCTTGGGACCTAGCGGGATGGTCGGGGAGCTGTTTTTT	CASSLGPSGMVGELFF
TRBV19	TRBJ2-7	NA	NA	TGTGCCAGTAGTACTATCGCAGGGCGCTCCTACGAGCAGTACTTC	CASSTIAGRSYEQYF
TRBV9	TRBJ2-1	NA	NA	TGTGCCAGCAGCCCGAGACTAGAATACAATGAGCAGTTCTTC	CASSPRLEYNEQFF
TRBV3-1/TRBV3-2	TRBJ1-2	NA	TRBD1	TGTGCCAGCAGCCCCACGAGGCAGGGGGTGTTTGGTGGCTACACCTTC	CASSPTRQGVFGGYTF
TRBV18	TRBJ1-3	NA	TRBD1	TGTGCCAGCTCAACGACAGGGGTTGGAAACACCATATATTTT	CASSTTGVGNTIYF
TRBV7-9	TRBJ1-3	NA	TRBD1	TGTGCCAGCAGCTCGACAGGGCGATCTGGAAACACCATATATTTT	CASSSTGRSGNTIYF
TRBV18	TRBJ1-2	NA	TRBD1	TGTGCCAGCTCACTAGGGACAGAAACTAACTATGGCTACACCTTC	CASSLGTETNYGYTF
TRBV6-1	TRBJ1-3	NA	TRBD1	TGTGCCAGCAGTGAACACCCTGACAGGGTTGGAAACACCATATATTTT	CASSEHPDRVGNTIYF
TRBV10-3	TRBJ1-2	few	NA	TGTGCCATCAGTGAGTCTGGAGAGAGTGGCTACACCTTC	CAISESGESGYTF
TRBV9	TRBJ2-3	NA	TRBD2	TGTGCCAGCAGCGCGGGACTAGCGGGAGGTACGACAGATACGCAGTATTTT	CASSAGLAGGTTDTQYF
TRBV19	TRBJ1-1	NA	NA	TGTGCCAGTAGTATTTCGGACATTGAAGCTTTCTTT	CASSISDIEAFF
TRBV12-3/TRBV12-4	TRBJ2-1	NA	TRBD1	TGTGCCAGCAGCTTACTACAGGGGGCTGAGCAGTTCTTC	CASSLLQGAEQFF
TRBV11-2	TRBJ2-3	NA	TRBD2	TGTGCCAGCAGCTTAGCGGGGGGGCCATACACAGATACGCAGTATTTT	CASSLAGGPYTDTQYF
TRBV7-9	TRBJ2-3	NA	TRBD2	TGTGCCAGCAGCCGTAGCGGGGCCACAGATACGCAGTATTTT	CASSRSGATDTQYF
TRBV7-8	TRBJ1-5	NA	NA	TGTGCCAGCAGCTTCAGTTTGGCCGCCCATCAGCCCCAGCATTTT	CASSFSLAAHQPQHF
TRBV6-5	TRBJ2-7	NA	TRBD1	TGTGCCAGCAGCGACAGGGCGTCCTACGAGCAGTACTTC	CASSDRASYEQYF
TRBV5-1	TRBJ1-3	NA	TRBD1	TGCGCCAGCGGAAGGGAGACAGGGATGAGCTCTGGAAACACCATATATTTT	CASGRETGMSSGNTIYF
TRBV7-2	TRBJ1-5	NA	NA	TGTGCCAGCAGCTTAACGGTGAATAGCAATCAGCCCCAGCATTTT	CASSLTVNSNQPQHF
TRBV5-1	TRBJ2-5	NA	NA	TGCGCCAGCAGCATAGAACAGGGTCGGGAGACCCAGTACTTC	CASSIEQGRETQYF
TRBV19	TRBJ1-2	NA	NA	TGTGCCAGTGCAACTTTCGAGCTCCCTCATGGCTACACCTTC	CASATFELPHGYTF
TRBV10-1	TRBJ2-7	once	TRBD2	TGCGCCAGCAGTGAGTCCGTTAGCGGGAGGCTTTACGAGCAGTACTTC	CASSESVSGRLYEQYF
TRBV7-8	TRBJ2-3	NA	TRBD2	TGTGCCAGCAGCCCCGCGGGAGGCCGGCCAGGTGCAGATACGCAGTATTTT	CASSPAGGRPGADTQYF
TRBV19	TRBJ2-1	NA	NA	TGTGCCAGTAGTCCCCGGACATACAATGAGCAGTTCTTC	CASSPRTYNEQFF
TRBV4-1	TRBJ2-7	NA	TRBD2	TGCGCCAGCAGCCAAGATCGGGCGGGACTAGCCTCCTACGAGCAGTACTTC	CASSQDRAGLASYEQYF
TRBV3-1/TRBV3-2	TRBJ1-1	NA	TRBD1	TGTGCCAGCAGATCCGGGACAGGGGTACGGCGGGCTGAAGCTTTCTTT	CASRSGTGVRRAEAFF
TRBV3-1/TRBV3-2	TRBJ1-1	few	NA	TGTGCCAGCAGCCCCATGAACACTGAAGCTTTCTTT	CASSPMNTEAFF
TRBV6-1	TRBJ2-3	NA	NA	TGTGCCAGCAGTGAAGCGGGAGGCACAGATACGCAGTATTTT	CASSEAGGTDTQYF
TRBV19	TRBJ1-2	once	NA	TGTGCCAGTAGTATAGATCCCGAGAGCTATGGCTACACCTTC	CASSIDPESYGYTF
TRBV10-3	TRBJ2-2	NA	NA	TGTGCCATAGTCGCGGAGGGCCGCGCGAACACCGGGGAGCTGTTTTTT	CAIVAEGRANTGELFF